This TCR beta chain was observed in a study of T cell repertoires in cytomegalovirus infection. Overall study findings and caveats: Carriers of CMV and the relevant HLA type were discriminated by public TCR beta frequency.

This clonotype occurred many times. Its specificity is unknown. TCRdb ran MiXCR on the reads and lists one entry per CDR3 protein. The data contain approximately 500,000 distinct CDR3 sequences, roughly 10% of them seen just once; the ten biggest clones take up about 10%. Germline V gives CDR1 SGHAT, CDR2 FQDESV (reference sequence). V gave up 5 bases and J gave up 2 bases; unmatched junction bases: 10. This CDR3 has 19 amino acids. The chain carries TRBV11-1 and TRBJ2-1; TRBD2 agrees at 15 bases. The source material was PBMCs. The clonotype comes from a human donor in good health (CMV status not recorded). Some clones in this sample may be carry-over from other donors' samples. The CDR3, as DNA: TGTGCCAGCAGCCTAGGACTAGCGGGGGGGTTTGGGCCCTACAATGAGCAGTTCTTC. This codes for CASSLGLAGGFGPYNEQFF.